This T cell receptor beta chain is drawn from a study of response to subunit inactivated influenza vaccine. TCRdb reprocessed the RT-PCR reads via MiXCR and lists one record per CDR3 protein. The profile covers around 760,000 distinct CDR3 sequences, with over 11% appearing a single time and around 6.5% taken by the ten largest. The study's findings and limits: Authors suggested each seasonal influenza vaccination recruits few new T cells.

V shed 0 bases and J shed 0 bases, with 16 bases lying between them. CDR1 LGHNA and CDR2 YNFKEQ come from the germline V gene. The CDR3 has 18 residues. This clonotype turned up a few times. Its antigen is still unknown. The TCR sequence derives from a man aged 50 or older who received an inactivated influenza vaccine. The V call is TRBV4-2, the J call TRBJ2-3, with D unresolved. The starting material was PBMCs from blood, obtained around two weeks before vaccination. CDR3 coding DNA: TGTGCCAGCAGCCAAGACCGCCTTCAGATTTCGAGCACAGATACGCAGTATTTT. This translates into CASSQDRLQISSTDTQYF.